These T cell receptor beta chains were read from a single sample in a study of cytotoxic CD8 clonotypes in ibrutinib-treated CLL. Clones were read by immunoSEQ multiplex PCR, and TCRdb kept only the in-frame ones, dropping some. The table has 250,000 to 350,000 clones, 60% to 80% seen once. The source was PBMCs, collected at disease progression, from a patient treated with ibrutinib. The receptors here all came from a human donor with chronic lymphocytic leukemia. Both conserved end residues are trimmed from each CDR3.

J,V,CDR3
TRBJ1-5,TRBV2,ASNLLGGSQPQH
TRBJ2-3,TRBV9,ASSGLTTDTQY
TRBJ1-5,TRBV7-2,ASSLADPAQH
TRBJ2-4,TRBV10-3,ATNPTNGQLLAKNIQY
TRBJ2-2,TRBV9,ASSVKIATGELF
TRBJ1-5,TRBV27,ASTSTGAMGQPQH
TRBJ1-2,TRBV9,ASSVDRGYGYT
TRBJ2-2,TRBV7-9,ASSILRPSGSSGELF
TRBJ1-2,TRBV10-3,AISDSGQFLYGYT
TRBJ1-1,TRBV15,ATSSGNTEAF
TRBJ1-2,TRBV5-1,ASSSPGRGGDARYGYT
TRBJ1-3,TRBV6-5,ASSLYRESGNTIY
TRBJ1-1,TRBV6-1,ASLTDSRTEAF
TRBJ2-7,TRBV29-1,SVEDPGRGTYEQY
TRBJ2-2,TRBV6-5,ASSRWGTGELF
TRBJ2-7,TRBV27,ASSLSGLAGGAYEQY
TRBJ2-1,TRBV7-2,ASSSSSYNEQF
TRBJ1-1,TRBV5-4,ASSLVPTTEAF
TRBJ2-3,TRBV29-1,SVEAGTDTQY
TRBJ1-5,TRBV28,ASSPRDRAAQH
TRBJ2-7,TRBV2,ATQAGWDEQY
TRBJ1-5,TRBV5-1,ASSYTGGLDQPQH
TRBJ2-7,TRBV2,ASSTRGFGLEQY
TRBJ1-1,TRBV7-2,ASSLVPANTEAF
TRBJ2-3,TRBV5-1,ASSLDGQGHTDTQY
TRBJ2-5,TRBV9,ASSVGDFQETQY
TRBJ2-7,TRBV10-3,AIRPGTSSSYEQY
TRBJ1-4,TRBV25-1,ASKQGSNEKLF
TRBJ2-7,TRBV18,ASSVRTGQSSYEQY
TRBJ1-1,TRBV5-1,ASSLAGARNTEAF
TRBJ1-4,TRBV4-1,ASSQGPIATNEKLF
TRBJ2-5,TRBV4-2,ASSRGGGETQY
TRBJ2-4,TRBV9,ASSVRAELIKNIQY
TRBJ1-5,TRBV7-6,ASSRMRGGPTNQPQH
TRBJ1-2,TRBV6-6,ASSAGQSYGYT
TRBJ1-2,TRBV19,ASIGDTLGGYT
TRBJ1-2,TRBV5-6,ASSLRPDAHYGYT
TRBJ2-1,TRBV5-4,ASSSTGTAVGEQF
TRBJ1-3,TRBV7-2,ASSLYRWGGPFDTIY
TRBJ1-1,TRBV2,ASSGPGQGGTEAF
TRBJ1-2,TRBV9,ASSVEQGYGYT
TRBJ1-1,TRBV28,ASRDRGLSTEAF
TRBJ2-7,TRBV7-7,ASSPTISSYEQY
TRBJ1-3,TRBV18,ASSPRTLSGNTIY
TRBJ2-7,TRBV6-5,ASTGPGYAYEQY
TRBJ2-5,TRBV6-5,ASSYLGLAGETQY
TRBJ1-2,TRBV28,ASSSPGDGNYGYT
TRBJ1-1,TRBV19,ASSWPNTEAF
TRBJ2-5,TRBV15,ATSRDPLAAETQY
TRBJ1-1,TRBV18,ASRRADLPAF
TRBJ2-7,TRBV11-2,ASGQISGSDEQY
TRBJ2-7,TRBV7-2,ASSSSGRVYEQY
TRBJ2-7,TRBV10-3,AISESIRGGFSYEQY
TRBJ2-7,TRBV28,ASSLFGGASSYEQY
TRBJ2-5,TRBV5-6,ASSLGRVQETQY
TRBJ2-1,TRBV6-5,ASSFLAGGPGNEQF
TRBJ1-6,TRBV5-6,ASSLLQGIGSPLH
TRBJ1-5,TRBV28,ASSSGVTGYQPQH
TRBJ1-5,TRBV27,ASSLSPPGGSNQPQH